This T cell receptor (beta chain) was captured in a study of beta chain features in type 1 diabetes. Study-wide points: Shortening of TCRB CDR3s, moderate but significant, appeared in all four CD4+ subsets of Type 1 diabetes patients.

About this clone itself: Its antigen is unknown.

Expressed TCRB transcripts were sequenced because the isolated RNA had all been reverse transcribed beforehand. Data came from immunoSEQ multiplex PCR; TCRdb stores just in-frame clones and leaves some out. The sample records about 41,000 clones, around 63% being singletons. This CDR3 has 13 amino acids. The germline CDR1 and CDR2 sequences are SGHRS and YFSETQ. V gave up 6 bases and J gave up 1 base; unmatched junction bases: 2. The receptor comes from a man aged 30 to 39 with type 1 diabetes. Some clones in this sample may be carry-over from other donors' samples. This chain connects TRBV5-1 to TRBJ1-1; 8 positions agree with TRBD1. Sequenced input: Tregs from blood. The CDR3 protein is CASTGGANTEAFF. CDR3 DNA: TGCGCCAGCACAGGGGGCGCGAACACTGAAGCTTTCTTT.